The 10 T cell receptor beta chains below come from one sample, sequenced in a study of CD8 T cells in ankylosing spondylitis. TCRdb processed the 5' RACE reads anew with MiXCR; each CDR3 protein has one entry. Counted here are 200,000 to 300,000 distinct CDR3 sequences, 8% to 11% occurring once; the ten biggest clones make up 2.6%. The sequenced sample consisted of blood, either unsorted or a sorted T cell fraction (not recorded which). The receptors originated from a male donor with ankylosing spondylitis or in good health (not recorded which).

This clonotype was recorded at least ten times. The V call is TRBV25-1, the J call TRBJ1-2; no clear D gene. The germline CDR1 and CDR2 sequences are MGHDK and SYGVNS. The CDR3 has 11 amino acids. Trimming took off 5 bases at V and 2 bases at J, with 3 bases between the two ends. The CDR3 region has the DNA TGTGCCAGCAGTAGGAACTATGGCTACACCTTC. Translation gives CASSRNYGYTF.

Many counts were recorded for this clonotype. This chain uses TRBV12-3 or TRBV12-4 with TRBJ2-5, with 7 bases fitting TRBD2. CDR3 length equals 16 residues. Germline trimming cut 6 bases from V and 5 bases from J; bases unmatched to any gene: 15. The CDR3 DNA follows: TGTGCCAGCAGACCCGGCCGGGACTATGCTGGGGAGACCCAGTACTTC. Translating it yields CASRPGRDYAGETQYF.

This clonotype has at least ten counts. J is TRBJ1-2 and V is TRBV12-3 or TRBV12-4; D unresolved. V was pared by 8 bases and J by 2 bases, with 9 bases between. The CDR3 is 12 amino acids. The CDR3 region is CASGLGNYGYTF. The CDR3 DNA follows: TGTGCCAGCGGCCTGGGAAACTATGGCTACACCTTC.

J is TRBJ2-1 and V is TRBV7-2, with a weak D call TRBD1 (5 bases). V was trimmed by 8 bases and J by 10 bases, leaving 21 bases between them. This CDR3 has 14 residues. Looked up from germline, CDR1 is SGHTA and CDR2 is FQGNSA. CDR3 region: CASWPTARVDEQFF. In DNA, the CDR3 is TGTGCCAGCTGGCCCACCGCCAGGGTCGACGAGCAGTTCTTC.

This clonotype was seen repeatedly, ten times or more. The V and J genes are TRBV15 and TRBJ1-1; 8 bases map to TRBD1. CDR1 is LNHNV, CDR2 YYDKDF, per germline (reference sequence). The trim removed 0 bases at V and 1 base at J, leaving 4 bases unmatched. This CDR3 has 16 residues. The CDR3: CATSRDQGAGNTEAFF. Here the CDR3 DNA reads TGTGCCACCAGCAGAGATCAGGGGGCCGGGAACACTGAAGCTTTCTTT.

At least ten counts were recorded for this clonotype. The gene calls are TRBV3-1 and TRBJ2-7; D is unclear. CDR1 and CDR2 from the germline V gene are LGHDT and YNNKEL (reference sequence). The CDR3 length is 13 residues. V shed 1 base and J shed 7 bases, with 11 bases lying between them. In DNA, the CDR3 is TGTGCCAGCAGCCAAGCCGGCCTAGGGGAGCAGTACTTC. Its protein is CASSQAGLGEQYF.

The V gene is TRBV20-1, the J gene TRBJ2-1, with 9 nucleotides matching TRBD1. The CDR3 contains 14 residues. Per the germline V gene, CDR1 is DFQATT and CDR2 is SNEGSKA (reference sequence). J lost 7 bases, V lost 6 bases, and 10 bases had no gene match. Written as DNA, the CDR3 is TGCAGTGCCGCCCGGGCGGACAGGGGTAATGAGCAGTTCTTC. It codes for CSAARADRGNEQFF.

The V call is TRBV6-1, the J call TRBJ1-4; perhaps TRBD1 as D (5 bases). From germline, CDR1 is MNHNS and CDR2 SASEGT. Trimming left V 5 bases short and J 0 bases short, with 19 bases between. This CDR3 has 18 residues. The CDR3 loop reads CASSRGAPGDATNEKLFF. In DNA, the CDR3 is TGTGCCAGCAGTCGCGGGGCGCCCGGAGATGCAACTAATGAAAAACTGTTTTTT.

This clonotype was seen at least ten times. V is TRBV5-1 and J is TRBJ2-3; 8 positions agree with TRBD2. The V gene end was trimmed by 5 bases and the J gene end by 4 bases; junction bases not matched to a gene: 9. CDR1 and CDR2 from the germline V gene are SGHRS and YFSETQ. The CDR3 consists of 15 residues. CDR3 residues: CASRAAGVEPDTQYF. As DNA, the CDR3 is TGCGCCAGCAGAGCAGCGGGAGTGGAACCAGATACGCAGTATTTT.

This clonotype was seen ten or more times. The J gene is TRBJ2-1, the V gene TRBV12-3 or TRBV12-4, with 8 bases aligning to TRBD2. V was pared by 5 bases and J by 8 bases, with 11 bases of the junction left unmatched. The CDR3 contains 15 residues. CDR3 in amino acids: CASSPGGAVTHEQFF. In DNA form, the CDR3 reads TGTGCCAGCAGTCCCGGGGGGGCGGTCACCCATGAGCAGTTCTTC.